The following is a T cell receptor (beta chain) sequence with its context. Its specific antigen is unknown. Base qualities were left out, and no much larger clone turns up one base away. These data are taken from a study of Tregs in tolerant kidney transplant recipients (dated by TCRdb to about 2019). Regarding the study in general: Before combined kidney and bone marrow transplantation, this study identified donor-specific regulatory T cells using TCRbeta sequencing and then followed those same cells after transplant. TCRbeta repertoire sequencing was used in 3 healthy controls to compare several ways of expanding Tregs specific for an allogeneic donor.

Genomic DNA was extracted from sorted cells with the QIAGEN DNeasy Blood and Tissue Kit for TCRbeta CDR3 sequencing. High-throughput TCRbeta CDR3 sequencing, which included PCR amplification with bias correction and internal controls, was done commercially through immunoSEQ. The original pipeline was this. Unique productive TCRbeta sequences were defined by CDR3 nucleotide sequence where primers matched, otherwise by CDR3 amino acid sequence with Vbeta and Jbeta genes. As a correction for sorting error, sequences shared between sorted populations at a frequency ratio of 2:1 or less were discarded, and the remaining shared sequences were assigned to the higher population. Sequences were defined as donor-reactive when expanded at least 5-fold in CFSE-low cells versus unstimulated cells and present at a frequency of at least 0.01% in CFSE-low cells. Repertoire divergence was quantified by Jensen-Shannon divergence using the top 100 TCRbeta sequences ranked by frequency. For samples with multiple sequencing runs, sorting error was corrected separately for each run before the runs were pooled. Imported from immuneACCESS, the table was reduced by TCRdb to in-frame sequences with V and J called. These copies leave out some clones; in studies compared against another copy, an unresolved V gene accounts for under half, and the cause of the remainder is not known. V and J calls plus clone size are reproduced from that table; the DNA served to infer D and trimming. Within this sample are fewer than 150,000 clones, with roughly 92% of them counted one time only. Approximately 0.59% of the sample belongs to the ten largest clones.

Unstimulated Tregs (CD4+CD25+CD127-), CD4+ non-Tregs (CD4+CD25-), CD4 and CD8 cells were FACS-sorted from thawed PBMCs. Healthy control blood came either as purchased buffy coats or from healthy volunteers. Healthy control blood was processed to PBMCs by Ficoll density gradient and cryopreserved, and patient PBMCs were collected before and after transplant. CDR1 is given as SNHLY and CDR2 as FYNNEI, both from the germline V gene. Including cysteine and phenylalanine, the CDR3 has 15 amino acids. Only the CDR3 DNA stays, 45 bases, in frame from base 1. V is shortened by 5 bases, J by 2 bases, and the region joining them spans 10 bases. The full study reports these points: Because the study included only a small number of patients, the results must be confirmed in larger populations and under other immunosuppression protocols. Biological reproducibility was not examined directly, but technical replication error appeared to be minimal. Expanding Tregs with activated donor B cells appeared to identify the most biologically relevant and donor-specific TCRbeta repertoire.

This sequence uses TRBV2 and TRBJ1-6; the D segment could be TRBD1, given 6 matching bases. This clonotype was sampled from a human donor in good health. Sequenced material: CD4+ T cells from blood. Here the CDR3 is given as CASSIRTAYNSPLHF. In nucleotides, the sequence is TGTGCCAGCAGTATCAGGACAGCCTATAATTCACCCCTCCACTTT.